The 21 T cell receptor beta chains below were found in one sample sequenced in a study of blood T cell repertoires in COVID-19. The protocol was immunoSEQ multiplex PCR, while the TCRdb copy is restricted to in-frame clones and leaves out a portion. The profile shows under 300,000 clones, roughly nine tenths of them singletons. Input material: peripheral blood. Receptors originate from a man aged 50 to 59 with acute or convalescent COVID-19.

CDR3: CASSFGPGTGTYEQYF. The CDR3, as DNA: TGTGCCAGCAGCTTTGGTCCCGGGACAGGGACCTACGAGCAGTACTTC. The chain carries TRBV13 and TRBJ2-7, with 9 bases identical to TRBD1. Trimming took 3 bases from V and 2 from J; bases not matched to a gene: 8. The CDR3 contains 16 residues. Looked up from germline, CDR1 is PRHDT and CDR2 is FYEKMQ (reference sequence).

About this clone: The junction shows a germline mismatch at one end, possibly a read error. The V call is TRBV7-7, the J call TRBJ1-1; D not resolved. The CDR3 covers 15 residues. Germline values: CDR1 SSHAT, CDR2 FNYEAQ (reference sequence). The chain's CDR3 is CASSLADMLYTEAFF. In DNA, the CDR3 is TGTGCTAGCAGCTTAGCCGACATGCTTTACACTGAAGCTTTCTTT.

The chain carries TRBV2 and TRBJ1-3; D is possibly TRBD1 (5 bases). CDR1 and CDR2 (germline): SNHLY, FYNNEI. The CDR3 covers 15 residues. V lost 3 bases and J 0 bases, leaving 9 bases between the germline ends. As DNA, the CDR3 is TGTGCCAGCAGTGAGCAGACAGTCTCTGGAAACACCATATATTTT. Its protein product is CASSEQTVSGNTIYF.

This chain uses TRBV6-2 or TRBV6-3 with TRBJ2-2; tentatively, D is TRBD2 (6 bases). Germline assignment: CDR1 MNHEY and CDR2 SVGEGT. The CDR3 length is 16 residues. With 6 bases removed from V and 2 bases from J, the gap between germline ends came to 16 bases. The CDR3 loop reads CASSRPGTLNTGELFF. Here the CDR3 DNA reads TGTGCCAGCAGCCGTCCTGGGACTTTAAACACCGGGGAGCTGTTTTTT.

This clone was found once. This chain connects TRBV3-1 (or the pseudogene TRBV3-2) to TRBJ1-1; D ambiguous. This CDR3 region has 9 residues. Trimming removed 11 bases at V and 7 bases at J, with 8 bases between. CDR1 is LGHDT and CDR2 is YNNKEL in the germline V gene (reference sequence). CDR3 protein: CAGTVEAFF. The CDR3 nucleotides read TGTGCCGGCACAGTTGAAGCTTTCTTT.

V and J are TRBV6-6 and TRBJ1-6; a weak D match, TRBD1 (6 bases). Germline V CDR1 and CDR2: MNHNY, SVGAGI (reference sequence). Between the trimmed V and J ends, which lost 8 bases and 8 bases, there was a span of 13 bases. There are 13 residues in the CDR3. The DNA for the CDR3 is TGTGCCAGCGTAGGACAGCAGCATTCACCCCTCCACTTT. This sequence encodes CASVGQQHSPLHF.

V is TRBV5-1 and J is TRBJ2-5; 10 bases are shared with TRBD1. Trimming at V came to 4 bases and at J to 5 bases, leaving 5 bases not matched to a gene. This CDR3 has 14 residues. Germline assignment: CDR1 SGHRS and CDR2 YFSETQ. CDR3 sequence reads: CASSQGTGEETQYF. DNA of the CDR3: TGCGCCAGCAGCCAAGGGACAGGGGAGGAGACCCAGTACTTC. Together with reference TRBV5-1 and TRBJ2-5, the CDR3 gives the full variable domain: KAGVTQTPRYLIKTRGQQVTLSCSPISGHRSVSWYQQTPGQGLQFLFEYFSETQRNKGNFPGRFSGRQFSNSRSEMNVSTLELGDSALYLCASSQGTGEETQYFGPGTRLLVL.

In DNA, the CDR3 is TGTGCCAGCAGCCCTATGGACAGGGTGAACACTGAAGCTTTCTTT. Translated: CASSPMDRVNTEAFF. The chain couples TRBV7-9 to TRBJ1-1, with 8 nucleotides matching TRBD1. Germline V gene data show CDR1 as SEHNR and CDR2 as FQNEAQ (reference sequence). The junction had 5 bases not matched to a gene; V was cut back by 5 bases and J by 0 bases. This CDR3 contains 15 residues.

V and J are TRBV5-6 and TRBJ2-2; possibly TRBD1 for D (6 bases). Trimming cost V 0 bases and J 3 bases, with 12 bases left between them. This CDR3 comprises 16 residues. Germline-derived CDR1 and CDR2 are SGHDT and YYEEEE. The CDR3 sequence is CASSLGGRADTGELFF. The CDR3, as DNA: TGTGCCAGCAGCTTGGGGGGGCGTGCGGACACCGGGGAGCTGTTTTTT.

This chain connects TRBV27 to TRBJ1-5; D remains unclear. V lost 3 bases and J lost 0, with 12 bases in between. The length of the CDR3 is 16 residues. Germline V gives CDR1 MNHEY, CDR2 SMNVEV (reference sequence). The CDR3 DNA follows: TGTGCCAGCAGTTTCTCGGGAGAATATAGCAATCAGCCCCAGCATTTT. Protein: CASSFSGEYSNQPQHF.

In its sample, this clone was seen once. This chain connects TRBV27 to TRBJ2-2; 8 bases are a match to TRBD2. The CDR3 length is 17 residues. Germline V CDR1 and CDR2: MNHEY, SMNVEV (reference sequence). Trimming at V came to 1 base and at J to 5 bases, leaving 9 bases not matched to a gene. The CDR3 loop reads CASSLFPSGGKTGELFF. CDR3 DNA: TGTGCCAGCAGTTTATTCCCCAGCGGGGGTAAAACCGGGGAGCTGTTTTTT.

The V call is TRBV2, the J call TRBJ1-5, with 7 bases lining up with TRBD1. The CDR3 is made up of 15 amino acids. V dropped 6 bases and J dropped 2; count of bases not matched to a gene: 7. The germline V gene encodes CDR1 SNHLY and CDR2 FYNNEI. This CDR3 is CASRTGLSGNQPQHF. CDR3 nucleotides: TGTGCCAGCAGGACAGGGTTGTCGGGCAATCAGCCCCAGCATTTT.

In its sample, this clone was seen once. This chain connects TRBV16 to TRBJ2-2; TRBD1 is a possible D gene (5 bases). The CDR3 contains 15 residues. CDR1 is KGHSY and CDR2 is FQNENV in the germline V gene. Trimming removed 1 base at V and 3 bases at J, with 9 bases between. CDR3 protein: CASSQLQVDTGELFF. CDR3 in DNA: TGTGCCAGCAGCCAATTACAGGTGGACACCGGGGAGCTGTTTTTT.

This chain links TRBV7-8 with TRBJ1-1, with D tentatively TRBD1 (6 bases). Trimming took off 1 base at V and 10 bases at J, with 22 bases between the two ends. The CDR3 length is 16 residues. Germline assignment: CDR1 SGHVS and CDR2 FQNEAQ. CDR3 coding DNA: TGTGCCAGCAGCTTAGTGGTCAGGGGTTTAGGTATGGGAGCTTTCTTT. This sequence encodes CASSLVVRGLGMGAFF.

This chain connects TRBV13 to TRBJ2-7; perhaps TRBD2 as D (6 bases). Germline V gene sequence: CDR1 PRHDT, CDR2 FYEKMQ (reference sequence). With 8 bases removed from V and 4 bases from J, the gap between germline ends came to 12 bases. CDR3 length equals 12 residues. This CDR3 is CASGGARYEQYF. CDR3 bases: TGTGCCAGCGGAGGGGCCCGGTACGAGCAGTACTTC.

V usage is TRBV29-1 and J usage is TRBJ2-7; the D is unclear. Trimming took off 4 bases at V and 6 bases at J, with 10 bases between the two ends. Germline V CDR1 and CDR2: SQVTM, ANQGSEA. The CDR3 length is 11 residues. In DNA, the CDR3 is TGCAGCGTTGCTTCTCCTCTCGAGCAGTACTTC. It is translated as CSVASPLEQYF.

V usage is TRBV14 and J usage is TRBJ1-2, with a tentative D call TRBD1 (6 bases). The CDR3 is 17 amino acids. From germline, CDR1 is SGHDN and CDR2 FVKESK. V was shortened by 0 bases and J by 2 bases, with 16 bases between the two germline ends. CDR3 protein: CASSQERGTGTNYGYTF. For the CDR3, the DNA is TGTGCCAGCAGCCAAGAAAGGGGAACAGGGACAAACTATGGCTACACCTTC.

The V gene is TRBV2, the J gene TRBJ1-4; D ambiguous. Germline V gene sequence: CDR1 SNHLY, CDR2 FYNNEI. This CDR3 is 13 amino acids long. Trimming cost V 7 bases and J 11 bases, with 17 bases left between them. The chain's CDR3 is CASKLVTAQKLFF. CDR3 DNA: TGTGCCAGCAAACTGGTCACTGCACAGAAACTGTTTTTT.

In this sample, this clone turned up a few times. The V and J genes are TRBV5-1 and TRBJ1-6, with D perhaps matching TRBD1 (6 bases). The CDR3 consists of 15 residues. The germline CDR1 and CDR2 sequences are SGHRS and YFSETQ. Deletions cut 4 bases from V and 5 bases from J, with 13 bases between. The CDR3 is CASSPSTGDNSPLHF. DNA of the CDR3: TGCGCCAGCAGCCCCTCGACAGGAGATAATTCACCCCTCCACTTT.

The chain couples TRBV2 to TRBJ2-6; tentative D call: TRBD1 (6 bases). Trimming pared 7 bases from V and 2 bases from J, leaving 12 bases between. The CDR3 length is 15 residues. Germline lookup yields CDR1 SNHLY and CDR2 FYNNEI. In nucleotides, the CDR3 is TGTGCCAGCACCGAAGAGGGGGCTGGGGCCAACGTCCTGACTTTC. Translation gives CASTEEGAGANVLTF.

The gene calls are TRBV18 and TRBJ1-4; D is ambiguous. This CDR3 contains 14 residues. V gave up 5 bases and J gave up 6 bases, with 13 bases separating them. Per germline, CDR1 KGHSH and CDR2 LQKENI. This chain's CDR3 is CASSENLGDEKLFF. CDR3 nucleotides: TGTGCCAGCTCAGAAAACCTCGGGGATGAAAAACTGTTTTTT.